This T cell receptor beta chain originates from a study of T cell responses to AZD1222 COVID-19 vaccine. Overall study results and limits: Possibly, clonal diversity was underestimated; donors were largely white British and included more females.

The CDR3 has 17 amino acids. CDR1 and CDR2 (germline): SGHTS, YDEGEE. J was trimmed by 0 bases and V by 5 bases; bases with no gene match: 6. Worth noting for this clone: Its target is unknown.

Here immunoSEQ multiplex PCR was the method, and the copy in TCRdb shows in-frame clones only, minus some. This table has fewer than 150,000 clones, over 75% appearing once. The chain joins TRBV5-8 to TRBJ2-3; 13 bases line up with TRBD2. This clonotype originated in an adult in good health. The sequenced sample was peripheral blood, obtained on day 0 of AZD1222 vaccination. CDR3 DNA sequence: TGTGCCAGCAGGTTGAGACTAGCGGGGGGTAGCACAGATACGCAGTATTTT. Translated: CASRLRLAGGSTDTQYF.